A single T cell receptor beta chain is shown here with its context. This receptor's antigen is unknown. Base qualities are missing; no much larger clone stands one base away. These data are taken from a study of healthy donors' naive CD4 and CD8 T cells (dated by TCRdb to the mid-2010s). Regarding the study in general: Donors were selected to cover three age groups (20-25, 40-50 and 60-70 years, 6 or 7 each), with a mean age of 44, and half of the donors were female. For TCR alpha, a new primer set covering all functional IMGT alpha gene variants was designed, and the rest of the protocol matched the beta-chain workflow. To examine how TCR variation is linked to lineage commitment, the study sequenced rearranged TCR alpha and beta chains from naive CD4+ and CD8+ T cells. The peripheral blood mononuclear cells came from some 17 individuals who were healthy and unrelated. The donors were HLA-typed by sequencing at HLA-A, -B, -C, -DRB1, -DQB1 and -DPB1, using the SBTexcellerator protocol, an ABI3130xl analyzer and SBTengine software.

Sequencing was performed on a 454 GS FLX Titanium. A previously published linear amplification protocol was used to build the TCR libraries, starting from approximately 500 ng of total RNA. Sequencing was carried out on the Roche/454 Genome Sequencer using Titanium chemistry. The authors processed their data as follows. Roughly 78,000 rearranged TCR alpha transcripts were sequenced from roughly five of the healthy donors. Duplicate transcripts were removed, and each unique TCR clonotype was defined by its CDR3 junction following IMGT nomenclature. Using logistic regression in R 2.13.0, the researchers modeled CD4 versus CD8 status as a function of V and J genes, with an adjustment for donor effects and a Bonferroni correction for multiple testing. TCRdb took the public reads, trimmed them with fastp at Q25, ran MiXCR for clone calling and kept in-frame beta chains. For every CDR3 protein sequence, its rows merge into one entry that carries the most common genes and DNA. TCRdb, not the original authors, processed these V and J calls. The sample table shows 200,000 or so distinct CDR3 sequences, and around 80% are seen once. Of the sample, about 2.3% is held by the ten largest clones.

Cells with a CD4+CD8-CD45RO-CD45RA+ profile were isolated by FACS and defined as naive CD4+ T cells, and those with a CD8+CD4-CD45RA+CD27bright profile were defined as naive CD8+ T cells. Antibodies against CD4 (RPA-T4), CD8 (SK1), CD27 (O323), CD45RA (HI100) and CD45RO (UCHL1) were used for sorting. V drops 8 bases and J drops 2 bases, leaving 19 bases in between. Taken from the germline V gene (reference sequence), the CDR1 and CDR2 loops are GTSNPN and SVGIG. Counted from cysteine to phenylalanine, this CDR3 has 15 amino acids. This entry keeps only the CDR3 DNA: 45 bases, framed from base 1. What the work shows at the level of the full study, not this receptor alone: Bias between naive CD4+ and CD8+ cells was reportedly observed for most V and J gene segments, consistently across donors and independently of HLA genotype. Alpha and beta chains were sequenced in bulk and could not be paired, so combined chain effects were not evaluated. Possible repertoire bias arising from homeostatic proliferation of naive T cells was not directly addressed. Taken together, V genes, J genes and CDR3 charge appeared to account for roughly 13% of the variance in CD4/CD8 propensity, acting in a largely additive way. In both chains, CD4+ lineage was associated with a positively charged CDR3, and CD8+ lineage was associated with a negatively charged CDR3.

The receptor was derived from a pool of human donors in good health; the sample pools cells from several healthy donors. Sequencing was carried out using naive CD4+ and CD8+ T cells sorted from blood, pooled from several donors. Reading the label with the study, this specimen's cell subset or site is: FACS-sorted naive CD4+ (CD45RO-CD45RA+) and naive CD8+ (CD45RA+CD27bright) T cells. The V and J genes are TRBV30 and TRBJ2-1; the best D guess is TRBD2, with 6 bases matching. The CDR3 region reads CASIRSGVPYNEQFF. The nucleotide sequence reads TGTGCCAGTATCCGGTCGGGAGTCCCCTACAATGAGCAGTTCTTC.